A single sample gave rise to the 19 T cell receptor beta chains below, sequenced in a study of blood T cell repertoires in COVID-19. Assay: immunoSEQ multiplex PCR; the TCRdb copy retains only in-frame clones and omits some. Seen here are roughly 250,000 clones, about 90% observed once, and the top ten hold approximately 7.9%. Sequencing was carried out using peripheral blood. The receptors derive from a man between 60 and 75 years old who had recovered from COVID-19.

This clone occurred once. The chain carries TRBV24-1 and TRBJ1-1; no clear D gene. Trimming took off 3 bases at V and 2 bases at J, with 12 bases between the two ends. This CDR3 spans 15 amino acids. Germline V gene data show CDR1 as KGHDR and CDR2 as SFDVKD. CDR3 in amino acids: CATSDNRERNTEAFF. The DNA of the CDR3 is TGTGCCACCAGTGATAACCGGGAACGAAACACTGAAGCTTTCTTT.

The chain uses TRBV5-1 and TRBJ1-2; 11 positions agree with TRBD1. Germline CDR1 reads SGHRS; CDR2 reads YFSETQ. The CDR3 consists of 15 residues. V lost 4 bases, J lost 6 bases, and 8 bases stayed unmatched. The CDR3 nucleotides read TGCGCCAGCAGCACCGGACAGGGGGCCGGGCATGGCTACACCTTC. Its protein is CASSTGQGAGHGYTF.

The chain combines TRBV7-8 with TRBJ2-4; 9 bases map to TRBD2. The CDR3 runs to 16 residues. Germline CDR1 is SGHVS and CDR2 is FQNEAQ. With 5 bases clipped from V and 2 bases from J, the junction kept 7 bases outside the gene matches. CDR3 nucleotides: TGTGCCAGCAGCCTCGGCGGGGGGGCGTCCAAAAACATTCAGTACTTC. Amino acid sequence: CASSLGGGASKNIQYF. Full variable domain (missing parts from reference TRBV7-8 and TRBJ2-4): GAGVSQSPRYKVAKRGQDVALRCDPISGHVSLFWYQQALGQGPEFLTYFQNEAQLDKSGLPSDRFFAERPEGSVSTLKIQRTQQEDSAVYLCASSLGGGASKNIQYFGAGTRLSVL.

The chain couples TRBV11-2 to TRBJ1-6; weak D call: TRBD1 (6 bases). V was clipped by 0 bases and J by 10 bases, with 13 bases between them. Looked up from germline, CDR1 is SGHAT and CDR2 is FQNNGV. This CDR3 comprises 15 residues. The CDR3 nucleotides read TGTGCCAGCAGCTTAGATCGTACAGGGAGCTCACCCCTCCACTTT. This gives the protein CASSLDRTGSSPLHF.

The chain uses TRBV7-9 and TRBJ1-3; the D is unclear. The length of the CDR3 is 15 residues. Germline V gene lookup returns CDR1 SEHNR and CDR2 FQNEAQ (reference sequence). V was cut by 3 bases and J by 0 bases, with 9 bases left in between. The CDR3 bases are TGTGCCAGCAGCTTCGGGGTCAACTCTGGAAACACCATATATTTT. Protein: CASSFGVNSGNTIYF. The entire variable domain, with the rest obtained from reference TRBV7-9 and TRBJ1-3, is as follows: DTGVSQNPRHKITKRGQNVTFRCDPISEHNRLYWYRQTLGQGPEFLTYFQNEAQLEKSRLLSDRFSAERPKGSFSTLEIQRTEQGDSAMYLCASSFGVNSGNTIYFGEGSWLTVV.

V gene TRBV5-1 combines with J gene TRBJ2-1, with 10 bases lining up with TRBD1. V trimming: 5 bases; J trimming: 1 base; junction bases outside the gene matches: 12. The CDR3 runs to 18 residues. Looked up from germline, CDR1 is SGHRS and CDR2 is YFSETQ. The CDR3 here is CASRNPGQGSPSYNEQFF. In DNA, the CDR3 is TGCGCCAGCAGAAATCCGGGACAGGGGAGTCCGTCCTACAATGAGCAGTTCTTC.

The CDR3 spells CATKGQGAWDTQYF. CDR3 DNA sequence: TGTGCCACCAAAGGACAGGGGGCATGGGATACGCAGTATTTT. The chain carries TRBV15 and TRBJ2-3, with 11 bases fitting TRBD1. V lost 7 bases, J lost 6 bases, and 6 bases stayed unmatched. The CDR3 totals 14 residues. Germline CDR1 and CDR2: LNHNV and YYDKDF (reference sequence).

As regards this clone: This sample also contains other DNA sequences that code for the same CDR3. This rearrangement joins TRBV5-6 to TRBJ2-3; 12 bases match TRBD2. CDR1 and CDR2 from the germline V gene are SGHDT and YYEEEE. The CDR3 is made up of 17 amino acids. J was trimmed by 0 bases and V by 2 bases; bases with no gene match: 4. The CDR3 coding sequence is TGTGCCAGCAGCTTAACTAGCGGGGGGCTCAGCACAGATACGCAGTATTTT. It encodes CASSLTSGGLSTDTQYF.

Worth noting for this clone: Other DNA sequences within the sample encode an identical CDR3. The rearrangement joins TRBV12-3 or TRBV12-4 to TRBJ2-3, with D uncertain. V was shortened by 5 bases and J by 0 bases, with 6 bases between the two germline ends. CDR3 length: 13 amino acids. The CDR3, as DNA: TGTGCCAGCAGTCGAAGCAGCACAGATACGCAGTATTTT. It codes for CASSRSSTDTQYF.

The chain has TRBV30 and TRBJ2-1; D not certain. Trimming pared 1 base from V and 1 base from J, leaving 8 bases between. This CDR3 comprises 14 residues. Germline V gives CDR1 GTSNPN, CDR2 SVGIG (reference sequence). DNA of the CDR3: TGTGCCTGGAGTGGCCCGGGTTCCTACAATGAGCAGTTCTTC. Protein sequence: CAWSGPGSYNEQFF.

The rearrangement joins TRBV24-1 to TRBJ2-4; 7 bases fit TRBD1. J lost 4 bases, V lost 11 bases, and 4 bases had no gene match. The CDR3 is made up of 12 amino acids. CDR1 and CDR2 from the germline V gene are KGHDR and SFDVKD. The CDR3 bases are TGTGCCATTCGGGACAGAAAAAACATTCAGTACTTC. Translation gives CAIRDRKNIQYF.

V usage is TRBV18 and J usage is TRBJ1-5, with 10 bases identical to TRBD1. Per germline, CDR1 KGHSH and CDR2 LQKENI. Trimming at V came to 3 bases and at J to 7 bases, leaving 3 bases not matched to a gene. The CDR3 sequence is 14 residues long. This CDR3 is CASSPGQGFQPQHF. CDR3 coding DNA: TGTGCCAGCTCACCGGGACAGGGGTTCCAGCCCCAGCATTTT.

The V gene is TRBV18, the J gene TRBJ1-3; maybe TRBD1 (6 bases). V lost 0 bases, J lost 4 bases, and 22 bases lay in between. Germline values: CDR1 KGHSH, CDR2 LQKENI. CDR3 length equals 19 residues. CDR3 sequence: CASSPPGQGMFQMGNTIYF. The CDR3 DNA is TGTGCCAGCTCACCACCGGGACAAGGAATGTTTCAAATGGGAAACACCATATATTTT.

CDR3 sequence: CASSKDRTALSGNTIYF. CDR3 DNA sequence: TGTGCCAGCAGCAAGGACAGGACGGCCCTCTCTGGAAACACCATATATTTT. This chain uses TRBV7-6 with TRBJ1-3, with 7 bases fitting TRBD1. This CDR3 spans 17 amino acids. V was pared by 5 bases and J by 0 bases, with 10 bases of the junction left unmatched. Germline values: CDR1 SGHVS, CDR2 FNYEAQ.

The genes are TRBV6-1 and TRBJ2-5; 11 bases match TRBD2. Germline CDR1 and CDR2: MNHNS and SASEGT. This CDR3 region has 17 residues. Trimming cost V 2 bases and J 5 bases; bases outside gene matches: 10. CDR3 in amino acids: CASSESSGGARGETQYF. CDR3 DNA sequence: TGTGCCAGCAGTGAAAGTAGCGGGGGGGCCCGGGGTGAGACCCAGTACTTC.

The chain uses TRBV5-1 and TRBJ2-1; the D is unclear. Germline CDR1 SGHRS, CDR2 YFSETQ. The V end lost 0 bases, the J end lost 4 bases, and 5 bases lay between the germline ends. The CDR3 length is 13 residues. The CDR3 DNA reads TGCGCCAGCAGCTTGGGGGCGTACAATGAGCAGTTCTTC. The encoded protein is CASSLGAYNEQFF.

This clone was counted only a few times. Here the CDR3 reads CASSDSGQGRSGELFF. CDR3 in DNA: TGTGCCAGCAGTGATTCGGGACAGGGTAGATCCGGGGAGCTGTTTTTT. V and J are TRBV25-1 and TRBJ2-2; TRBD1 matches 9 bases. Germline values: CDR1 MGHDK, CDR2 SYGVNS. V trimming: 3 bases; J trimming: 6 bases; junction bases outside the gene matches: 8. The CDR3 has 16 residues.

The chain carries TRBV7-9 and TRBJ1-3; perhaps TRBD1 as D (5 bases). CDR1 SEHNR and CDR2 FQNEAQ come from the germline V gene (reference sequence). The CDR3 has 15 amino acids. With 5 bases removed from V and 0 bases from J, the gap between germline ends came to 11 bases. Written as DNA, the CDR3 is TGTGCCAGCAGCGACGGACAACGCTCTGGAAACACCATATATTTT. This sequence encodes CASSDGQRSGNTIYF.

The gene calls are TRBV5-1 and TRBJ2-1, with D maybe TRBD1 (5 bases). From germline, CDR1 is SGHRS and CDR2 YFSETQ. The CDR3 is 15 residues long. V lost 0 bases, J lost 4 bases, and 11 bases lay in between. The CDR3 loop reads CASSLVAGIYNEQFF. The CDR3 DNA is TGCGCCAGCAGCTTGGTGGCAGGGATATACAATGAGCAGTTCTTC.